The entry that follows covers one T cell receptor (beta chain) sequence. RNA transcripts provided the source from which TCR beta CDR3 regions were amplified. A first-round RT-PCR of the TCR CDR3 used the HTBI primer set. TCRdb called the multiplex PCR reads again in MiXCR, with one record for every CDR3 protein. The table has approximately 610,000 distinct CDR3 sequences, 14% to 15% seen once. A patient was excluded if there was uncontrolled infection, other autoimmune disease, pregnancy or lactation. These data originate in a study of T cells in Graves' hyperthyroidism and ophthalmopathy. This CDR3 comprises 16 residues. V shed 4 bases, J shed 2 bases, and the junction held 9 bases outside the gene matches.

The specimen sequenced was blood. This receptor was taken from a woman aged 40 to 49 with Graves' ophthalmopathy. The chain couples TRBV12-3 or TRBV12-4 to TRBJ2-7; the match to TRBD2 covers 9 bases. CDR3 in DNA: TGTGCCAGCAGTTCCGGGGTAGCGGGAGAGCCCTACGAGCAGTACTTC. Translation gives CASSSGVAGEPYEQYF.